Presented here are 11 T cell receptor beta chains from one specimen sequenced in a study of T cell repertoires in cytomegalovirus infection. TCRdb reprocessed the reads via MiXCR and lists one record per CDR3 protein. The sample has 200,000 or so distinct CDR3 sequences; about 21% are singletons. The sample comprised PBMCs. These receptors were obtained from a human donor in good health (CMV status not recorded). Some clones in this sample may be carry-over from other donors' samples.

This clonotype was counted a few times. The rearrangement links TRBV11-3 to TRBJ2-3; D not resolved. The CDR3 has 13 amino acids. From germline, CDR1 is SGHNT and CDR2 YENEEA. The V end was cut by 2 bases, the J end by 5 bases, with 8 bases between. CDR3 coding DNA: TGTGCCAGCAGCTTAACCCCTAAAGATACGCAGTATTTT. Its translation is CASSLTPKDTQYF.

J is TRBJ2-1 and V is TRBV4-3; TRBD2 matches at 9 bases. J lost 3 bases, V lost 0 bases, and 18 bases had no gene match. The CDR3 covers 21 residues. Looked up from germline, CDR1 is LGHNA and CDR2 is YSLEER. CDR3 in DNA: TGCGCCAGCAGCCAAGATATTCGACTAGCGGAAAGTGTCAGATACTACAATGAGCAGTTCTTC. The encoded protein is CASSQDIRLAESVRYYNEQFF.

J is TRBJ1-1 and V is TRBV6-6; D is perhaps TRBD1 (5 bases). Germline V gives CDR1 MNHNY, CDR2 SVGAGI (reference sequence). V was pared by 2 bases and J by 4 bases, with 11 bases between. The CDR3 has 14 amino acids. In DNA, the CDR3 is TGTGCCAGCAGTTACGGGCAGGGTCCCACTGAAGCTTTCTTT. The encoded protein is CASSYGQGPTEAFF.

V usage is TRBV20-1 and J usage is TRBJ1-3, with D hard to call. Germline values: CDR1 DFQATT, CDR2 SNEGSKA (reference sequence). The CDR3 totals 11 residues. The CDR3 sequence: CSPISGNTIYF. The DNA of the CDR3 is TGCAGCCCCATTTCTGGAAACACCATATATTTT.

This clonotype has a handful of counts. The chain combines TRBV7-2 with TRBJ2-5; 7 nucleotides agree with TRBD1. V lost 5 bases and J lost 2; bases outside the gene matches: 8. Per the germline V gene, CDR1 is SGHTA and CDR2 is FQGNSA. This CDR3 contains 15 residues. The DNA of the CDR3 is TGTGCCAGCAGCCCGTGGTCGGGACAGCAAGAGACCCAGTACTTC. It encodes CASSPWSGQQETQYF. Full variable domain (remainder filled in from reference TRBV7-2 and TRBJ2-5): GAGVSQSPSNKVTEKGKDVELRCDPISGHTALYWYRQSLGQGLEFLIYFQGNSAPDKSGLPSDRFSAERTGGSVSTLTIQRTQQEDSAVYLCASSPWSGQQETQYFGPGTRLLVL.

In regard to this clonotype: It may be a read error: a sequence one base away is much more abundant. V and J are TRBV4-2 and TRBJ2-7; D ambiguous. Germline V gene lookup returns CDR1 LGHNA and CDR2 YNFKEQ. The CDR3 spans 15 residues. The V gene lost 0 bases and the J gene lost 6 bases, with 15 bases spanning the gap. The CDR3 sequence: CASSQEFGGTCEQYF. In nucleotides, the CDR3 is TGTGCCAGCAGCCAAGAATTCGGCGGTACCTGCGAGCAGTACTTC.

This clonotype came up a few times. The chain is built from TRBV27 and TRBJ1-3; weak D call: TRBD1 (5 bases). Germline V gene data show CDR1 as MNHEY and CDR2 as SMNVEV (reference sequence). With 8 bases removed from V and 3 bases from J, the gap between germline ends came to 11 bases. The CDR3 has 13 residues. The CDR3 loop is CASFPGYGNTIYF. CDR3 DNA: TGTGCCAGCTTCCCAGGGTATGGAAACACCATATATTTT.

This clonotype was found a few times. The chain combines TRBV7-3 with TRBJ2-2; TRBD2 might be the D (6 bases). CDR1 is SGHTA and CDR2 is FQGTGA in the germline V gene. Trimming removed 1 base at V and 5 bases at J, with 11 bases between. The CDR3 runs 15 residues. As DNA, the CDR3 is TGTGCCAGCAGCTTAATCGGGACTCCAACCGGGGAGCTGTTTTTT. It encodes CASSLIGTPTGELFF.

This clonotype was seen ten or more times. The chain combines TRBV12-5 with TRBJ1-5; D not certain. V shed 7 bases and J shed 6 bases, with 10 bases lying between them. In germline, CDR1 is LGHNT, CDR2 FRNRAP. The CDR3 spans 12 residues. The chain's CDR3 is CASAASSQPQHF. The CDR3 nucleotides are TGTGCTAGTGCCGCTAGTAGTCAGCCCCAGCATTTT.

This clonotype appeared many times. The CDR3, as DNA: TGTGCCAGCAGCCCTTTCGGCAGCTCCTACGAGCAGTACTTC. Its protein product is CASSPFGSSYEQYF. The chain combines TRBV7-2 with TRBJ2-7; D remains ambiguous. The CDR3 is 14 residues long. With 5 bases removed from V and 0 bases from J, the gap between germline ends came to 11 bases. Germline V CDR1 and CDR2: SGHTA, FQGNSA.

The V gene is TRBV12-3 or TRBV12-4, the J gene TRBJ1-6; D gene unclear. V lost 2 bases to trimming and J lost 3 bases, with 5 bases between them. The CDR3 contains 14 residues. CDR3 DNA sequence: TGTGCCAGCAGTTTAACAGACTATAATTCACCCCTCCACTTT. It encodes CASSLTDYNSPLHF.